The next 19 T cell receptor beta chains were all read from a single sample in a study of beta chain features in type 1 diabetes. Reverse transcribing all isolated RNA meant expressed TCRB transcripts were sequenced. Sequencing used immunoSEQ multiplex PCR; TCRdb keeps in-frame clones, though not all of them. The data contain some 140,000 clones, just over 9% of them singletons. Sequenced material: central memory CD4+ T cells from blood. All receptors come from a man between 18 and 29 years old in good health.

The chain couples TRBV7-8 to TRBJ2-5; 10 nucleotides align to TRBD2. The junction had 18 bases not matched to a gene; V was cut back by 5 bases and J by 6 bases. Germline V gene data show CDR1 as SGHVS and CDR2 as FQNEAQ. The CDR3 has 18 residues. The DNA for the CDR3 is TGTGCCAGCAGCCCCAGGGATAGCGGGGGGCACAGGGGACAGACCCAGTACTTC. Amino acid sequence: CASSPRDSGGHRGQTQYF. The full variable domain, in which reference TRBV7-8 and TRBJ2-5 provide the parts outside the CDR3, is GAGVSQSPRYKVAKRGQDVALRCDPISGHVSLFWYQQALGQGPEFLTYFQNEAQLDKSGLPSDRFFAERPEGSVSTLKIQRTQQEDSAVYLCASSPRDSGGHRGQTQYFGPGTRLLVL.

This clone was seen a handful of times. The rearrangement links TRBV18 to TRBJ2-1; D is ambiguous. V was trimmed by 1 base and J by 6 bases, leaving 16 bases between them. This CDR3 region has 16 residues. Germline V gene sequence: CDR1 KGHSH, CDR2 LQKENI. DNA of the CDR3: TGTGCCAGCTCACCACTTGCGTCCGCCGCCGGCAATGAGCAGTTCTTC. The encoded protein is CASSPLASAAGNEQFF.

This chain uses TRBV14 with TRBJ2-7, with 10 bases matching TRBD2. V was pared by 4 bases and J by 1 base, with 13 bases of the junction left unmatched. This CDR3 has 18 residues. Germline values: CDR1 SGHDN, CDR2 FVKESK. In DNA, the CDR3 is TGTGCCAGCAGCCGAGAGGGAGCGGGGGGGCTGAGGTCCTACGAGCAGTACTTC. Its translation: CASSREGAGGLRSYEQYF.

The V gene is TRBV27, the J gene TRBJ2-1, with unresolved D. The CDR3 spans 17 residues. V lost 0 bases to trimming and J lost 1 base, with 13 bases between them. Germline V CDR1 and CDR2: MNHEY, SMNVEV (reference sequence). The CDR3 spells CASSLSEEVGSYNEQFF. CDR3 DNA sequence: TGTGCCAGCAGTTTATCGGAAGAGGTTGGTTCCTACAATGAGCAGTTCTTC.

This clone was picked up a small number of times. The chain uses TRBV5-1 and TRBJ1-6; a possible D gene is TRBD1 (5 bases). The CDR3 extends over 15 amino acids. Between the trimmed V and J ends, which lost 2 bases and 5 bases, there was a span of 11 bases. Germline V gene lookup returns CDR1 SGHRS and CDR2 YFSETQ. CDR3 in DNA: TGCGCCAGCAGCTTCCAGGGTCGGGATAATTCACCCCTCCACTTT. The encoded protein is CASSFQGRDNSPLHF. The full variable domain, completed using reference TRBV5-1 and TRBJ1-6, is KAGVTQTPRYLIKTRGQQVTLSCSPISGHRSVSWYQQTPGQGLQFLFEYFSETQRNKGNFPGRFSGRQFSNSRSEMNVSTLELGDSALYLCASSFQGRDNSPLHFGNGTRLTVT.

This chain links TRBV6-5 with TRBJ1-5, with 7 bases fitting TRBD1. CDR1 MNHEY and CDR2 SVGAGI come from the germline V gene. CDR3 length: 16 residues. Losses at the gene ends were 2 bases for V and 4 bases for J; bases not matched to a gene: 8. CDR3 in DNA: TGTGCCAGCAGTTACGGGGCAGGGGGGCTGAATCAGCCCCAGCATTTT. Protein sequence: CASSYGAGGLNQPQHF.

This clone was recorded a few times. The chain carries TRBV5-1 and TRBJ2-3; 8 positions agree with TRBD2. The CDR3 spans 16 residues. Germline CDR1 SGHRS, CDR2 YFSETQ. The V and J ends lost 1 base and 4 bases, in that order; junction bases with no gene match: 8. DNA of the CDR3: TGCGCCAGCAGCTTGACGAGCGGGGGAGGCGCAGATACGCAGTATTTT. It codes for CASSLTSGGGADTQYF.

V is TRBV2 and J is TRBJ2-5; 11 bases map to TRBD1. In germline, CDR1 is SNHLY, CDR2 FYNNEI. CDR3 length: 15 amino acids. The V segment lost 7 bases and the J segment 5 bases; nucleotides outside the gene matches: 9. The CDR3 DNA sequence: TGTGCCAGCAAAGTGAGGACAGGGGGCGCGGAGACCCAGTACTTC. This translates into CASKVRTGGAETQYF.

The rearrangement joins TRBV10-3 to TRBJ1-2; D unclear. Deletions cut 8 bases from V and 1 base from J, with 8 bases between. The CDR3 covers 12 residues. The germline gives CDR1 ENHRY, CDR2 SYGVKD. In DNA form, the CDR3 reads TGTGCCATCTCGGAGTTTAACTATGGCTACACCTTC. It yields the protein CAISEFNYGYTF.

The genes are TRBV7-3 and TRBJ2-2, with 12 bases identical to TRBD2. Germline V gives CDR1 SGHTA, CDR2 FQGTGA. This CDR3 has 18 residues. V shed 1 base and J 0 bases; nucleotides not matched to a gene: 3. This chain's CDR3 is CASSLIPSGGANTGELFF. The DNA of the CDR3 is TGTGCCAGCAGCTTAATTCCTAGCGGGGGGGCGAACACCGGGGAGCTGTTTTTT.

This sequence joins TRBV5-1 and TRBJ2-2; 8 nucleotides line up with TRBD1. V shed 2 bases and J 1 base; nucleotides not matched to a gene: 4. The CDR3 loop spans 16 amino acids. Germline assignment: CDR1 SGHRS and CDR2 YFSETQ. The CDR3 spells CASSLGQGLNTGELFF. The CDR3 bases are TGCGCCAGCAGCTTAGGACAGGGCCTGAACACCGGGGAGCTGTTTTTT.

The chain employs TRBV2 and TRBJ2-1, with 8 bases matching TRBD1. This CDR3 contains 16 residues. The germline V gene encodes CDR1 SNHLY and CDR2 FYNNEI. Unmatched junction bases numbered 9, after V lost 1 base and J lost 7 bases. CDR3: CASSEGGGQGRNEQFF. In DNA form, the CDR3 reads TGTGCCAGCAGTGAAGGTGGTGGACAGGGTCGGAATGAGCAGTTCTTC.

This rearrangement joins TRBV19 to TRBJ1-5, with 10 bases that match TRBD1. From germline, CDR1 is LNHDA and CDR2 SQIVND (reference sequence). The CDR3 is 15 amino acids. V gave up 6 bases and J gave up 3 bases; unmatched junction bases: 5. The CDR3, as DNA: TGTGCCAGTAGGGACAGGGGGTTGATCAATCAGCCCCAGCATTTT. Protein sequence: CASRDRGLINQPQHF.

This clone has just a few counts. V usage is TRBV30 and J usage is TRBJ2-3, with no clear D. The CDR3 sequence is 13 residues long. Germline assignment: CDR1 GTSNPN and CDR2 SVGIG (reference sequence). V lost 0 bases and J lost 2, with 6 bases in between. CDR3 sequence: CAWSVQVTDTQYF. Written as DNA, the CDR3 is TGTGCCTGGAGTGTACAAGTCACAGATACGCAGTATTTT.

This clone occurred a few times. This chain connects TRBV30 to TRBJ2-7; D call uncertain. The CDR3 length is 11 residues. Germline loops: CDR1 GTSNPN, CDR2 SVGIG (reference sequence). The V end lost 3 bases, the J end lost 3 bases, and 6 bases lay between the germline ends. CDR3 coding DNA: TGTGCCTGGAGACAGAACTACGAGCAGTACTTC. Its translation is CAWRQNYEQYF. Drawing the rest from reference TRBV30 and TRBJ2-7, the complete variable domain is SQTIHQWPATLVQPVGSPLSLECTVEGTSNPNLYWYRQAAGRGLQLLFYSVGIGQISSEVPQNLSASRPQDRQFILSSKKLLLSDSGFYLCAWRQNYEQYFGPGTRLTVT.

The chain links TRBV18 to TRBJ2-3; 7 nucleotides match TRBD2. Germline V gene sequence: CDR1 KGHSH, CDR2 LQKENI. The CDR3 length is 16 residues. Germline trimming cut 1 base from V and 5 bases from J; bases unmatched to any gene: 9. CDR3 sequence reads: CASSPRMAGEVDTQYF. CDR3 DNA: TGTGCCAGCTCACCACGAATGGCGGGGGAGGTAGATACGCAGTATTTT.

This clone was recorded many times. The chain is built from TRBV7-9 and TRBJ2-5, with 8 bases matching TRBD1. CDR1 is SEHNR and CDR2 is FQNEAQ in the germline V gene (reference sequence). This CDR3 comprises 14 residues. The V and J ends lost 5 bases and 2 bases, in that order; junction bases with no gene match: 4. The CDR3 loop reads CASSGQGLQETQYF. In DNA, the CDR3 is TGTGCCAGCAGCGGACAGGGCTTACAAGAGACCCAGTACTTC.

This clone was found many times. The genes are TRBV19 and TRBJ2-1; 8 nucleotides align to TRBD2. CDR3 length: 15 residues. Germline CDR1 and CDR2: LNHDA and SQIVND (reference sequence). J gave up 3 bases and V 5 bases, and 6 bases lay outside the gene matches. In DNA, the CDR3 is TGTGCCAGTAGTCCCCCGGGGGGGCACTACAATGAGCAGTTCTTC. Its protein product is CASSPPGGHYNEQFF.

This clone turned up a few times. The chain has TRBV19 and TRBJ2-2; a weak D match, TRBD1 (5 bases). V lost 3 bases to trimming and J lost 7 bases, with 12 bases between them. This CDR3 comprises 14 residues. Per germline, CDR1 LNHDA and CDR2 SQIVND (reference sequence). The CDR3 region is CASSIRVRYGELFF. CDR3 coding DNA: TGTGCCAGTAGTATCAGGGTGAGGTACGGGGAGCTGTTTTTT.